This T cell receptor (beta chain) was captured in a study of OX40 agonist ivuxolimab in advanced cancers. Study-level points and caveats: Among the lowest levels of clonal expansion were found in partial responders at 0.1-3.0 mg/kg. By week 6 at 0.1 to 3.0 mg/kg, blood CD4+ and CD8+ T cells had expanded clonally.

With respect to this clone: Antigen: not known.

The germline V gene encodes CDR1 SGHRS and CDR2 YFSETQ. V gave up 6 bases and J gave up 4 bases, with 19 bases separating them. This CDR3 spans 15 amino acids. Clones were read by immunoSEQ multiplex PCR, and TCRdb kept only the in-frame ones, dropping some. The sample includes around 150,000 clones, just over 90% of them seen just once. This receptor was identified in an adult with an advanced solid tumor such as melanoma, head and neck, liver or kidney cancer. Sequenced here: CD4+ or CD8+ T cells sorted from blood, sampled in a trial of the OX40 agonist ivuxolimab. The chain joins TRBV5-1 to TRBJ1-2; maybe TRBD1 (5 bases). This CDR3 reads CASTPLGGSTYGYTF. CDR3 sequence (DNA): TGCGCCAGCACTCCTCTGGGGGGGAGTACCTATGGCTACACCTTC.